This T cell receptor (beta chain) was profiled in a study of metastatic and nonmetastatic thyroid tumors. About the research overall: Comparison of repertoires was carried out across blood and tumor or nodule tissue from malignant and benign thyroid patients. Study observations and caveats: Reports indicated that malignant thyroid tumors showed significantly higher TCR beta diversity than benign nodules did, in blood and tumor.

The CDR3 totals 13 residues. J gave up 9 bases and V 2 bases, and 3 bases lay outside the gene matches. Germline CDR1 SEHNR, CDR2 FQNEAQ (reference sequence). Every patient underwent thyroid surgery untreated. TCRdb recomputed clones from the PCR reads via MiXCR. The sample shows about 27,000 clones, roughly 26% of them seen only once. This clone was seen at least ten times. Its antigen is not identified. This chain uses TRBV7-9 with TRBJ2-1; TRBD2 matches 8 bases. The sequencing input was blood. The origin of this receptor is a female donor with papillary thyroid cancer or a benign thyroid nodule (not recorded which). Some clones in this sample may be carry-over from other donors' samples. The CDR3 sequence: CASSLIAGGEQFF. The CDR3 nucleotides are TGTGCCAGCAGCTTAATTGCGGGAGGTGAGCAGTTCTTC.